The clone carrying this T cell receptor beta chain was seen ten or more times. No antigen is known for it. The data stem from a study of T cells in Graves' hyperthyroidism and ophthalmopathy. Findings and limits, study-wide: Most clonotypes expanded in thyroid above 0.001 were likewise present in blood. Ophthalmopathy got predicted by the model a median approximately 6 months before its onset.

The germline gives CDR1 GTSNPN, CDR2 SVGIG (reference sequence). CDR3 length equals 15 residues. The V end lost 4 bases, the J end lost 0 bases, and 16 bases lay between the germline ends. Exclusions: uncontrolled infection, other autoimmune disease, pregnancy, lactation. Cells are PBMCs isolated from more than 8.5 ml of fresh blood. Amplification targeted TCR beta CDR3 regions from RNA transcripts. Primed by the HTBI set, a first-round RT-PCR was run on the TCR CDR3. TCRdb reprocessed the multiplex PCR reads via MiXCR and lists one record per CDR3 protein. The data show 530,000 or so distinct CDR3 sequences, with 17% seen just once and 17% held by the top ten.

This TCR derives from a woman aged 18-30 years with Graves' ophthalmopathy. The sequenced sample consisted of blood. The J gene is TRBJ2-7, the V gene TRBV30, with a possible D match to TRBD1 (6 bases). In DNA, the CDR3 is TGTGCCTGGACGGCCGGGGACACCCGCTCCTACGAGCAGTACTTC. Translated: CAWTAGDTRSYEQYF.